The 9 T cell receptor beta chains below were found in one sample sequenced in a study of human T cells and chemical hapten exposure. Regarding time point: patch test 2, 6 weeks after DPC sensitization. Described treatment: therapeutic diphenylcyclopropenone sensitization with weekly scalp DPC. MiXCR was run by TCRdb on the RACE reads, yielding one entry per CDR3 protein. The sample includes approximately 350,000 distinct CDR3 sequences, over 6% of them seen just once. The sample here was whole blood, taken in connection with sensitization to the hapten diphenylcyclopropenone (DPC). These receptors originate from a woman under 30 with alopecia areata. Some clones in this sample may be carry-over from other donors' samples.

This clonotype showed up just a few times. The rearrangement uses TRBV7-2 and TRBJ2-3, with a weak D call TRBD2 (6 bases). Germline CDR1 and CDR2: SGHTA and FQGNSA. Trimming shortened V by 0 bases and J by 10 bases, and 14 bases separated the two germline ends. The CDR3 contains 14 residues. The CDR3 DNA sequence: TGTGCCAGCAGCTTAGCGGCGGCGGGGCGACCGCAGTATTTT. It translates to CASSLAAAGRPQYF.

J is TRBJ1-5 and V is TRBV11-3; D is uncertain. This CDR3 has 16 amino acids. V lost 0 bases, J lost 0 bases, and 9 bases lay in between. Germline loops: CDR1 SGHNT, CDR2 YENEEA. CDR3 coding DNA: TGTGCCAGCAGCTTAGAGGCAGAATATAGCAATCAGCCCCAGCATTTT. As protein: CASSLEAEYSNQPQHF.

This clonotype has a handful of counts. CDR3 coding DNA: TGTGCCAGCAGCCGAGGGGGAGAGGATTCACCCCTCCACTTT. This translates into CASSRGGEDSPLHF. The chain is built from TRBV6-5 and TRBJ1-6; a weak D match, TRBD1 (6 bases). CDR3 length equals 14 residues. Trimming cost V 6 bases and J 8 bases, with 14 bases left between them. Germline CDR1 MNHEY, CDR2 SVGAGI.

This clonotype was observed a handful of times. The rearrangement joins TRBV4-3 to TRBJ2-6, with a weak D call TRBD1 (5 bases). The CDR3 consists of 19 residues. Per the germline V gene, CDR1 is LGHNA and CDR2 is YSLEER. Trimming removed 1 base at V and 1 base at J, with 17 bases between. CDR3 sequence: CASSQVVRGPESGANVLTF. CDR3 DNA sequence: TGCGCCAGCAGCCAAGTTGTAAGGGGTCCAGAATCTGGGGCCAACGTCCTGACTTTC.

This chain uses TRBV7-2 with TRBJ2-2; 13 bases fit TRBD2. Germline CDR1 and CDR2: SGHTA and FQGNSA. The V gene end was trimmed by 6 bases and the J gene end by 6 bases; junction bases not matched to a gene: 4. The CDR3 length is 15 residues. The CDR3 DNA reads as TGTGCCAGCAGACGACTAGCGGGGGGTGCCGGGGAGCTGTTTTTT. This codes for CASRRLAGGAGELFF.

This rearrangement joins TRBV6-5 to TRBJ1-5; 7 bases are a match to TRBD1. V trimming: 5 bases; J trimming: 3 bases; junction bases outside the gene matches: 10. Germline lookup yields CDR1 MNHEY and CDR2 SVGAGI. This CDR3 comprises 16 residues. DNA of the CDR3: TGTGCCAGCAGTCCACTTGCCGGGACAGTCAATCAGCCCCAGCATTTT. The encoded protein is CASSPLAGTVNQPQHF.

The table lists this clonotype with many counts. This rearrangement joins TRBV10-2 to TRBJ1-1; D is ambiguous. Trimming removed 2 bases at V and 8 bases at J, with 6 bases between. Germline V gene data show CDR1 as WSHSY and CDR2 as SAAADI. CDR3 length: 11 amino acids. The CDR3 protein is CASSEAAEAFF. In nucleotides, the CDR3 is TGCGCCAGCAGTGAGGCGGCGGAAGCTTTCTTT.

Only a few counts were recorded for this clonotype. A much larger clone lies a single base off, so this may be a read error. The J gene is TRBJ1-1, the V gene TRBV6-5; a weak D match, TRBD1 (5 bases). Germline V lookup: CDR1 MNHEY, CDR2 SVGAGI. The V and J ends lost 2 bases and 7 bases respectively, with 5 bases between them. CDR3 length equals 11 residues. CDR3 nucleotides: TGTGCCAGCAGTTACAGGGGTGAAGCTTTCTTT. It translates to CASSYRGEAFF.

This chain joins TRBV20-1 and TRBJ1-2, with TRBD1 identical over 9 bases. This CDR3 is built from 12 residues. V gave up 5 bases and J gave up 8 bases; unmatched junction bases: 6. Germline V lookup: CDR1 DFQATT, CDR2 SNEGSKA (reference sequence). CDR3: CSAGTGMEGYTF. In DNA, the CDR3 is TGCAGTGCTGGGACAGGGATGGAAGGCTACACCTTC.